A selection of T cell receptor beta chains follows, all from one sample in a study of blood T cell repertoires in COVID-19. Data came from immunoSEQ multiplex PCR; TCRdb stores just in-frame clones and leaves some out. The table includes approximately 180,000 clones, 78% detected once. The sequenced sample consisted of PBMCs or T cells enriched from blood (not recorded which). These receptors were collected from a woman between 50 and 59 years old who had recovered from COVID-19. The conserved cysteine and the conserved F or W are not part of the CDR3 here. The order of the fields is V gene, J gene, CDR3 protein.

>TRBV6-5|TRBJ1-1
ASRTGGNTEAF
>TRBV5-4|TRBJ2-7
ASSLKGDGLYEQY
>TRBV11-3|TRBJ2-1
ASSLQGVLDEQF
>TRBV5-1|TRBJ2-1
ASSAGTSGRDSGKNEQF
>TRBV30|TRBJ2-3
AWTKRDWVDTQY
>TRBV11-2|TRBJ1-1
ASSLRLGQMNTEAF
>TRBV28|TRBJ1-2
ASSSGEGGRSRGYT
>TRBV20-1|TRBJ1-3
SASTGNTIY
>TRBV21-1|TRBJ1-2
ASSPGGADYGYT
>TRBV9|TRBJ2-5
ASSAGTPIQETQY
>TRBV28|TRBJ1-5
ATRQGLGQPQH
>TRBV2|TRBJ2-7
ASATGETYEQY
>TRBV29-1|TRBJ2-3
SVVGGFRDTQY
>TRBV11-1|TRBJ2-7
ASSLNRGYEQY
>TRBV9|TRBJ2-5
ASSVAAVGGQTQY
>TRBV5-4|TRBJ1-1
ASSSNLYTEAF
>TRBV28|TRBJ1-2
ASSEQGAYGYT
>TRBV3-1/TRBV3-2|TRBJ1-1
ASSRSGGNTEAF
>TRBV4-1|TRBJ1-5
ASSQASGGTQPQH
>TRBV9|TRBJ1-3
ASSVASSLSGNTIY
>TRBV27|TRBJ2-5
ASSFGSAGLGYGETQY
>TRBV15|TRBJ1-3
ATSRPLGGTGNTIY
>TRBV4-1|TRBJ1-2
ASSQVARREGYT
>TRBV29-1|TRBJ2-1
SVTTSGSYNEQF